Here is one TCR beta chain with its context. This clone has only one observation. The antigen this receptor binds is unknown. No clone much larger than this one lies a single base away; base qualities are absent. V loses 0 bases of germline sequence and J loses 8 bases, and the interval between the two ends is 19 bases. The CDR3 covers 16 residues, taking in both the cysteine and the phenylalanine. Solely the CDR3 DNA is kept, with 48 bases framed from the first base. The germline V gene specifies KGHSH as CDR1 and LQKENI as CDR2. Genomic DNA was isolated from the sorted cells so that the TCRbeta CDR3 region could be sequenced. The immunoSEQ Assay was used to sequence the TCRbeta CDR3 regions. TCRdb carries this immuneACCESS record with in-frame sequences only. Its versions omit some clonotypes, under half of them owing to an unresolved V gene in the studies checked, with the rest unexplained. The sample data list fewer than 65,000 clones, and about 87% of these were observed just once. The ten largest make up 1.9% of the sample.

The entry originates in a study of OX40 agonist ivuxolimab in advanced cancers. Notes on the research overall: The costimulatory receptor OX40 (CD134) was targeted by ivuxolimab, a fully human IgG2 agonistic monoclonal antibody. Intravenous ivuxolimab was administered to patients every 2 weeks at six dose levels: 0.01, 0.1, 0.3, 1.5, 3 and 10 mg/kg. Among the roughly 52 dose-escalation patients, around 20 had hepatocellular carcinoma, roughly 15 melanoma, 9 renal cell carcinoma and 9 head and neck cancer. A male proportion of almost 85% and a mean age of 60 years, ranging from about 20 to 80, were recorded for the dose-escalation cohort. Patients were allowed to have had prior anti-PD-1, anti-PD-L1 or anti-CTLA-4 therapy, and 40% of the dose-escalation patients had previously received checkpoint inhibitors. Partial responses occurred in three dose-escalation patients: two with cutaneous melanoma and one with hepatocellular carcinoma. Peripheral TCRbeta sequencing was intended to test whether TCR sequence diversity was altered and clonal T-cell expansion was caused by ivuxolimab. The paper covers the monotherapy dose-escalation part of the phase I ivuxolimab trial, which included N ≈ 50 patients. General study outcomes and caveats: In partial responders in the 0.1-3.0 mg/kg groups, normalized peripheral clonal expansion was found to be among the lowest, especially among CD8+ T cells. Low levels of normalized T-cell clonal expansion were also shown by some nonresponding patients. The antigen specificity of the peripheral T cells that underwent clonal expansion was not determined. At doses from 0.1 to 3.0 mg/kg, clonal expansion was seen in both CD4+ and CD8+ blood T cells between baseline and week 6. After ivuxolimab, CD8+ T cells had more expanded clones than CD4+ T cells on average.

Patients with autoimmune disease history or receiving systemic immunosuppression were excluded from the trial. Peripheral blood for TCR sequencing was drawn from every dose cohort at baseline, at cycle 4 day 1 and at cycle 7 day 1. The samples were drawn from a first-in-human, open-label, multicenter phase I dose-escalation trial of ivuxolimab. Adults with locally advanced or metastatic melanoma, renal cell, hepatocellular, or head and neck squamous cell carcinoma were enrolled in the trial. Before TCR sequencing, CD4+ T cells and CD8+ T cells were sorted from peripheral blood as separate populations.

The sample was CD4+ or CD8+ T cells sorted from blood, taken in a trial of the OX40 agonist ivuxolimab. This sequence uses TRBV18 and TRBJ1-2; the best D guess is TRBD1, with 6 bases matching. This receptor was obtained from an adult with an advanced solid tumor such as melanoma, head and neck, liver or kidney cancer. The bases are TGTGCCAGCTCACCACCGGGAACCGGGACGGGGGGCGGCTACACCTTC. This translates into CASSPPGTGTGGGYTF.